Sequencing of this TCR beta chain was carried out in a study of tumor and adjacent non-tumor tissue in lung cancer. Background on the study: Each sample yielded around 4 million productive TCRbeta reads on average. Study-level findings and limits: In normal lung, the top 100 clones were significantly more dominant than in tumor. Tumor tissue had significantly higher TCR diversity than normal lung.

The template was RNA from unsorted bulk tissue. Between August and November 2014, newly diagnosed, chemotherapy-naive lung cancer patients underwent thoracic surgery in China. Germline-derived CDR1 and CDR2 are DFQATT and SNEGSKA (reference sequence). The V and J ends lost 6 bases and 1 base respectively, with 12 bases between them. The CDR3 has 14 amino acids. The library came from three nested PCR rounds adapted from ARM-PCR protocols. TCRdb used MiXCR to reprocess the multiplex PCR reads, holding one entry per CDR3 protein. The sample has tens of thousands of distinct CDR3 sequences; 67% are singletons. With respect to this clonotype: Its antigen is unknown. A much larger clone differs by one base, so this may be a read error.

The clonotype originates from a man between 60 and 70 years old with non-small cell lung cancer. Source material: lung tumor tissue. The V and J genes are TRBV20-1 and TRBJ2-2; perhaps TRBD2 as D (6 bases). The chain's CDR3 is CSALGLKNTGELFF. The CDR3 bases are TGCAGTGCCCTGGGACTGAAGAACACCGGGGAGCTGTTTTTT.